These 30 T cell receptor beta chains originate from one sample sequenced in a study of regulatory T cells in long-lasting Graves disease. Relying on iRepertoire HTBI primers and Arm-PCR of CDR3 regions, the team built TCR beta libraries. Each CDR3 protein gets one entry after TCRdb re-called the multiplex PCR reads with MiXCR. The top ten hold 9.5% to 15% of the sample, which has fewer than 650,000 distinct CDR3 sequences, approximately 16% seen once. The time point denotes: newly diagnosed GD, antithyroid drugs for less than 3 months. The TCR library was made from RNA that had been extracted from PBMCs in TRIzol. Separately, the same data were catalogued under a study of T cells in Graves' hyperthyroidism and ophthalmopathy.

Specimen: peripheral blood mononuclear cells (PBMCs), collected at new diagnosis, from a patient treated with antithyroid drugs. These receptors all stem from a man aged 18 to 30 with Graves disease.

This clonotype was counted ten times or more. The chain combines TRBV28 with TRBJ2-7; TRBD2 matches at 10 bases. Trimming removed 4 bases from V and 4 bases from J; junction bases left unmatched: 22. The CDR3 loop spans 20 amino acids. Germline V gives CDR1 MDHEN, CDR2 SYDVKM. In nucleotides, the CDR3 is TGTGCCAGCAGTTCCCCAGCGGGAGGGCCCACCCTGGTGGAAATATACGAGCAGTACTTC. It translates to CASSSPAGGPTLVEIYEQYF.

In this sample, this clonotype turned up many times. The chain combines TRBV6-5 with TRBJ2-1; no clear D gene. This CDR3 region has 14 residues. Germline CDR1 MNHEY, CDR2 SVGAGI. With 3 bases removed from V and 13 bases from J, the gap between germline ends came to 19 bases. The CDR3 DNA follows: TGTGCCAGCAGTTATCGCACAAGTGGGGTGAACCAGTTCTTC. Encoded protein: CASSYRTSGVNQFF.

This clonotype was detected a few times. The CDR3 sequence is CASSFRSGTNYEQYF. The CDR3 DNA reads TGTGCCAGCAGCTTTAGGAGTGGGACCAACTACGAGCAGTACTTC. The V gene is TRBV7-2, the J gene TRBJ2-7; possibly TRBD1 or TRBD2 for D (5 bases each). This CDR3 contains 15 residues. Germline V CDR1 and CDR2: SGHTA, FQGNSA. Trimming shortened V by 3 bases and J by 3 bases, and 15 bases separated the two germline ends.

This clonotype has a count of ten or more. This CDR3 is CSARALKEQFF. In DNA form, the CDR3 reads TGCAGTGCGAGGGCTCTAAAGGAGCAGTTCTTC. The gene calls are TRBV20-1 and TRBJ2-1, with D perhaps matching TRBD2 (5 bases). V was shortened by 6 bases and J by 10 bases, with 13 bases between the two germline ends. Germline V gene data show CDR1 as DFQATT and CDR2 as SNEGSKA (reference sequence). The CDR3 extends over 11 amino acids.

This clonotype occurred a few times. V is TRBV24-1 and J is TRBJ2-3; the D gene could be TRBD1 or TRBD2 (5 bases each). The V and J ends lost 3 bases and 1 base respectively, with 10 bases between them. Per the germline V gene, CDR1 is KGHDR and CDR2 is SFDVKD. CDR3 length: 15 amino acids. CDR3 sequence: CATSDPGTGTDTQYF. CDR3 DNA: TGTGCCACCAGTGATCCCGGGACGGGCACAGATACGCAGTATTTT.

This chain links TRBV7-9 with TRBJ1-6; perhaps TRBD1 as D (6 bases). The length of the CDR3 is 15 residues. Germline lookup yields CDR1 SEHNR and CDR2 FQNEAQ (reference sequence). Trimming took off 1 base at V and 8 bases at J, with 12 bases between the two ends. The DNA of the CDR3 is TGTGCCAGCAGCTTAGGGGCAGGGGTGGATTCACCCCTCCACTTT. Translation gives CASSLGAGVDSPLHF.

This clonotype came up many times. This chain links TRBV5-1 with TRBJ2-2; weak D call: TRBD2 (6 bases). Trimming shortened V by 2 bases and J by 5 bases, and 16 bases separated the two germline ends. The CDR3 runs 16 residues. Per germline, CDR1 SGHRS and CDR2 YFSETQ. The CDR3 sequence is CASSFGQRGGTGELFF. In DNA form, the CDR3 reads TGCGCCAGCAGCTTCGGCCAGCGTGGAGGGACCGGGGAGCTGTTTTTT.

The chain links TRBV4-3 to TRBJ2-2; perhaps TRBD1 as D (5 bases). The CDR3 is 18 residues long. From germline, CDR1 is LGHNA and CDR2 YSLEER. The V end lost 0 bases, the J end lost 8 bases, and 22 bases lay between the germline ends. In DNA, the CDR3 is TGCGCCAGCAGCCAAGAAGGTGGACGGGTGCTAAAGGGGGGGGAGCTGTTTTTT. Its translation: CASSQEGGRVLKGGELFF.

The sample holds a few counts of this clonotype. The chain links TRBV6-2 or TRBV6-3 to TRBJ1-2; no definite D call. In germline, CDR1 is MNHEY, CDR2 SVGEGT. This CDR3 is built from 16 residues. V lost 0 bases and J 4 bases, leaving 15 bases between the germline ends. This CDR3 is CASSYSAGEGGYGYTF. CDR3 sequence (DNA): TGTGCCAGCAGTTACTCAGCTGGGGAGGGCGGCTATGGCTACACCTTC.

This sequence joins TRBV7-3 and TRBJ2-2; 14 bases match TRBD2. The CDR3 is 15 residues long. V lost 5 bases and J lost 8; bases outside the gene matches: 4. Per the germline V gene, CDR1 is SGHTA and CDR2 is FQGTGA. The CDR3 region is CASSMRTSGRGELFF. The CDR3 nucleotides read TGTGCCAGCAGCATGAGGACTAGCGGGAGGGGGGAGCTGTTTTTT.

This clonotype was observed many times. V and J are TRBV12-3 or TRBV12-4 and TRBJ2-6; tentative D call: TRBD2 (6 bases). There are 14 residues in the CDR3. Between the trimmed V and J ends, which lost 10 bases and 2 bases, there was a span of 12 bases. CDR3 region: CATTAGPGANVLTF. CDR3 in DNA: TGTGCCACCACGGCGGGGCCTGGGGCCAACGTCCTGACTTTC.

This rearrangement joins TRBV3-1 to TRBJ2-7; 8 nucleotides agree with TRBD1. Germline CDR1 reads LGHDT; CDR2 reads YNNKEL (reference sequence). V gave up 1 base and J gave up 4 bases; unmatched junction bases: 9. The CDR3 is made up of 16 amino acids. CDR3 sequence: CASSQGVQGASYEQYF. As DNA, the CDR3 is TGTGCCAGCAGCCAAGGGGTGCAGGGGGCTTCGTACGAGCAGTACTTC.

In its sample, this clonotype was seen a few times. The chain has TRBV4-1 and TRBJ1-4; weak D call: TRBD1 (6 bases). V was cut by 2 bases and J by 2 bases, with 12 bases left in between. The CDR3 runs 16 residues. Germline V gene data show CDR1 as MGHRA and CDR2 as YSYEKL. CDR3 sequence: CASSQRGGPTNEKLFF. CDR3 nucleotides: TGCGCCAGCAGCCAAAGGGGGGGGCCCACTAATGAAAAACTGTTTTTT.

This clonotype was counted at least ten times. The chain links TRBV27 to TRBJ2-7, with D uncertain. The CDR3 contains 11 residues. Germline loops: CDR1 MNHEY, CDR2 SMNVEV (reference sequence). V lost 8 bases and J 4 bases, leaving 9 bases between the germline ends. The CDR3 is CASLLGYEQYF. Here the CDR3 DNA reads TGTGCCAGCCTCCTGGGGTACGAGCAGTACTTC.

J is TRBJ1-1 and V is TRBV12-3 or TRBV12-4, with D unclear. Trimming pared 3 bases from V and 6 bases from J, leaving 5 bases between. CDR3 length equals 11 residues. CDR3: CASSFASEAFF. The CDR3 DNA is TGTGCCAGCAGTTTCGCGTCTGAAGCTTTCTTT.

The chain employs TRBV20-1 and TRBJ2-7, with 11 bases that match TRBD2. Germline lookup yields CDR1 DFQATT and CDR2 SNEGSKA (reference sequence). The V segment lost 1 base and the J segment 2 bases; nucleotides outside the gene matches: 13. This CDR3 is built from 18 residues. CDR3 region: CSARAFRPGTSGTYEQYF. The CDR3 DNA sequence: TGCAGTGCTAGAGCATTTCGTCCAGGGACTAGCGGAACCTACGAGCAGTACTTC.

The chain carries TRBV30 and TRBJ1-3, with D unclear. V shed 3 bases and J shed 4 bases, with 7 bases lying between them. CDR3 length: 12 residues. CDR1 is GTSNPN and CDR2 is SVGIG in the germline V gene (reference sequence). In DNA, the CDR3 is TGTGCCTGGAGCACTATCGGAAACACCATATATTTT. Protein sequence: CAWSTIGNTIYF.

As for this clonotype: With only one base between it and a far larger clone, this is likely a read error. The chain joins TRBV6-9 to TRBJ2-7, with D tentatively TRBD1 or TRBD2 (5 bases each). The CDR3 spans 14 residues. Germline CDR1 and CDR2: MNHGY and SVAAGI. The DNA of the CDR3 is TGTGTCAGCAGTTTTAGGGACGGTTCCTACGAGCAGTACTTC. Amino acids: CVSSFRDGSYEQYF.

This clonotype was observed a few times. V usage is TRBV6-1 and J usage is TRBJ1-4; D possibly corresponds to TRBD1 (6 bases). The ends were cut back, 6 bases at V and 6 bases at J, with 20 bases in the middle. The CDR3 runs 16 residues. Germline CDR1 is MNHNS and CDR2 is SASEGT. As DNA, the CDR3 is TGTGCCAGCAGGCCCCCCCGCGGGGGGGCAGATGAAAAACTGTTTTTT. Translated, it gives CASRPPRGGADEKLFF.

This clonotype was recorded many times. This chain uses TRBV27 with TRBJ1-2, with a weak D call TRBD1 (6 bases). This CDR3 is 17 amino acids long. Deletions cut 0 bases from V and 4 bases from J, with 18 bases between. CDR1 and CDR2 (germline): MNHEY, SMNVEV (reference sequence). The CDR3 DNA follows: TGTGCCAGCAGTTTATCCCCGAAGGGACACCATGTCTATGGCTACACCTTC. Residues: CASSLSPKGHHVYGYTF.

The CDR3 sequence is CASSYGEDSGQFEQFF. The CDR3 coding sequence is TGTGCCAGCAGTTACGGGGAGGACTCGGGACAATTTGAGCAGTTCTTC. The V and J genes are TRBV6-5 and TRBJ2-1; D possibly matches TRBD1 or TRBD2 (6 bases each). Germline lookup yields CDR1 MNHEY and CDR2 SVGAGI. The CDR3 is 16 amino acids. The germline V and J ends were trimmed by 2 bases and 9 bases, with 20 bases remaining between them.

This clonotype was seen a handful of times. As DNA, the CDR3 is TGCGCCAGCAGCCGGGGACTAGCGGGAGGGAGCACAGATACGCAGTATTTT. Amino acids: CASSRGLAGGSTDTQYF. The rearrangement links TRBV4-1 to TRBJ2-3; 16 bases match TRBD2. The CDR3 spans 17 residues. Unmatched junction bases numbered 1, after V lost 4 bases and J lost 0 bases. Germline V gene lookup returns CDR1 MGHRA and CDR2 YSYEKL.

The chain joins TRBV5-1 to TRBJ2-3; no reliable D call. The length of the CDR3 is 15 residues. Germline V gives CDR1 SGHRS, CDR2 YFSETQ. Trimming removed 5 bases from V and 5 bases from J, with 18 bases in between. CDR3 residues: CASSRADDRGDTQYF. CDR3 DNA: TGCGCCAGCAGTCGGGCGGACGATAGAGGAGATACGCAGTATTTT.

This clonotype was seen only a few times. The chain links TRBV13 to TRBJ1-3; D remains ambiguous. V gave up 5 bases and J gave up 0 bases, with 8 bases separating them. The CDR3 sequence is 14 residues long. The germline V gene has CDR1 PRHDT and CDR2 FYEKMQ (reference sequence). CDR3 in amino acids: CASSTATSGNTIYF. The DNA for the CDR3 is TGTGCCAGCAGCACTGCAACCTCTGGAAACACCATATATTTT.

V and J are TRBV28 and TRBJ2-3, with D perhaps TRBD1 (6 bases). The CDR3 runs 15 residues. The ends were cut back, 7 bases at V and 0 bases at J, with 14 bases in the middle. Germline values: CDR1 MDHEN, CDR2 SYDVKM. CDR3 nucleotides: TGTGCCAGCACCCTGGGGGCGGCTAGCACAGATACGCAGTATTTT. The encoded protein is CASTLGAASTDTQYF.

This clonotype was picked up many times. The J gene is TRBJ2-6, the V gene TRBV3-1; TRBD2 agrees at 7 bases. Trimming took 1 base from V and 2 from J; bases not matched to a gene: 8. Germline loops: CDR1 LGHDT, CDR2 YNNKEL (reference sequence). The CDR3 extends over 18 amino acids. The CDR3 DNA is TGTGCCAGCAGCCAAGTGAGCGGGGATTTGGCTGGGGCCAACGTCCTGACTTTC. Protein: CASSQVSGDLAGANVLTF. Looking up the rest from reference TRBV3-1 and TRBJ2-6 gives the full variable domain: DTAVSQTPKYLVTQMGNDKSIKCEQNLGHDTMYWYKQDSKKFLKIMFSYNNKELIINETVPNRFSPKSPDKAHLNLHINSLELGDSAVYFCASSQVSGDLAGANVLTFGAGSRLTVL.

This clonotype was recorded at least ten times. The CDR3 region has the DNA TGCGCCAGCAGCGGGGGGACAGGAGCCACAGATACGCAGTATTTT. Its translation: CASSGGTGATDTQYF. The chain couples TRBV5-1 to TRBJ2-3; the match to TRBD1 covers 8 bases. CDR3 size: 15 residues. Germline CDR1 and CDR2: SGHRS and YFSETQ. The V segment lost 4 bases and the J segment 2 bases; nucleotides outside the gene matches: 6.

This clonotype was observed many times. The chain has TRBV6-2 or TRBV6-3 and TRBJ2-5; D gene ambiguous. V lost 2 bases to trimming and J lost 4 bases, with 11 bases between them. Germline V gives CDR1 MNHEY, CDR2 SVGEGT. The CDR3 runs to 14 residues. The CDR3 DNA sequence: TGTGCCAGCAGTTACAAACCGTTGGGAGAGACCCAGTACTTC. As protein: CASSYKPLGETQYF.

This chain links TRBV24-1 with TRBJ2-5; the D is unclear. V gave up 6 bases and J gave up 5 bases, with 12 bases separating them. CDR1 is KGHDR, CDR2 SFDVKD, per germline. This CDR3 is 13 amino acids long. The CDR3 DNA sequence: TGTGCCACCAGTATGGGGTCGGTGGAGACCCAGTACTTC. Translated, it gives CATSMGSVETQYF.

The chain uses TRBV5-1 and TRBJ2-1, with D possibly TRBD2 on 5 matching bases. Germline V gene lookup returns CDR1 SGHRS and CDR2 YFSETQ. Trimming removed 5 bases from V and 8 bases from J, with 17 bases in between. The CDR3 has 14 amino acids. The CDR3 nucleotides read TGCGCCAGCAGACGAGGACTCGAACAAGATGAGCAGTTCTTC. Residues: CASRRGLEQDEQFF.